The present entry profiles one T cell receptor beta chain with its context. This clonotype was counted at least ten times. Its specific antigen is unknown. The record has no base qualities; no much larger clone is one base away. Every donor was a healthy Caucasian. Three pairs of female monozygotic twins, all aged 18 to 29 years, were included in the twin cohort. Peripheral blood mononuclear cells were used as the source from which RNA for TCR libraries was isolated. The method behind the library was 5' RACE. TCRdb shows the sequencer as Illumina HiSeq 2000. A universal primer binding site was introduced by template switching, and a unique molecular identifier was present in the final cDNA, enabling accurate counting of TCR cDNA molecules. First-strand cDNA for TCR alpha and beta chains was synthesized from specific primers in the conserved constant-segment region. To control for contamination, every cDNA library carried two barcodes: a SMART-Mk sample barcode plus Illumina barcodes. TruSeq adapter sequences along with Illumina sample barcodes were introduced in two successive PCR steps. TCR alpha and beta cDNA libraries were sequenced on the Illumina HiSeq platform with custom primers. For the original study's pipeline: MiGEC processed the raw reads to extract unique molecular identifiers, while MiXCR was used to determine the CDR3 positions. Recombination models were inferred per individual with the repgenHMM and IGoR tools using an EM algorithm. The tcR package in R was used for shared clonotype analysis, with sharing normalized by the product of cloneset sizes. To study raw recombination free of thymic and clonal selection effects, out-of-frame nonproductive sequences were analyzed. TCRdb ran its own pipeline on the public reads, namely fastp trimming at Q25 and MiXCR clone calling, and kept in-frame beta chains. For every CDR3 protein sequence, its rows merge into one entry that carries the most common genes and DNA. None of the V and J calls come from the authors' own analysis; TCRdb made them. A total of hundreds of thousands of distinct CDR3 sequences appear in this sample, 8% to 9% of them only once. The ten largest clones capture 0.98% of the sample.

CDR1 and CDR2 are read off the germline V gene as SGHVT and SQSDAQ. The CDR3 spans 16 residues, from the cysteine through the phenylalanine. The entry retains the CDR3 DNA only, 48 bases that are in frame from base 1. V trim: 0 bases; J trim: 8 bases; unmatched bases: 9. The data originate from a study of identical twins (dated by TCRdb to between 2015 and 2016). Context from the whole study: To test whether fetal clonotypes persist, this study deep-sequenced TCR alpha and beta repertoires from monozygotic twins, from unrelated adults of various ages, and from cord blood. Replicate twin experiments were performed at different times using different library preparation protocols to rule out contamination.

What the research found in general, with its limitations: Because the same donors could not be followed over many years, the conclusions depended on cross-sectional statistical analysis. Compared with coincidental sharing between unrelated individuals, an excess of low generation-probability sequences was observed among out-of-frame TCR alpha sequences shared between twins. Invariant T cells such as MAIT and iNKT could partly confound zero-insertion analyses, though diverse VJ usage argued against this for most clonotypes. In monozygotic twins, recombination models systematically underestimated out-of-frame TCR alpha sharing, but the models matched the sharing seen between unrelated individuals. Abundant cord blood beta clonotypes carried fewer insertions; young adult naive repertoires showed a weaker similar trend, while memory repertoires showed none. Excess twin sharing in beta out-of-frame sequences was weaker because fewer shared sequences lowered the signal-to-noise ratio.

The same data also contributed to another study, on yellow fever vaccine responses in identical twins. Per the second study: According to the authors, in identical twins the way T cells responded to vaccination appeared partly convergent and partly personalized. In identical twins, the study followed T cell clones that responded to the vaccine with precision.

This receptor was identified in a woman under 30 in good health. The sequence is built from TRBV7-4 and TRBJ1-4; TRBD1 lines up with 7 middle nucleotides. The sample taken for sequencing was PBMCs. At the DNA level, the sequence is TGTGCCAGCAGCTTAGCAGGGGGCGCGTCGAACGAAAAACTGTTTTTT. This encodes CASSLAGGASNEKLFF.